Listed below are T cell receptor beta chains from one sample, sequenced in a study of Graves' ophthalmopathy and Graves' hyperthyroidism. TCRdb recomputed calls from the multiplex PCR reads with MiXCR, one row per CDR3 protein. The sample holds 400,000 to 500,000 distinct CDR3 sequences, around 21% seen once. Source material: peripheral blood. Receptor source: a woman aged 18 to 35 with stable Graves' hyperthyroidism. Both conserved end residues are part of each CDR3. Each record gives: clone size, J gene, V gene, CDR3 protein. Clone size appears in some rows only: once, few, many, or a class for an expanded clone.

>many|TRBJ1-5|TRBV6-1
CASRLTGNHQPQHF
>.|TRBJ2-7|TRBV15
CATSRALAGVEQYF
>.|TRBJ2-5|TRBV7-9
CASSLGVVVRETQYF
>few|TRBJ2-5|TRBV12-3/TRBV12-4
CASSSTRDRQETQYF
>many|TRBJ2-7|TRBV2
CASSVGPEQYF
>.|TRBJ2-7|TRBV12-3/TRBV12-4
CASSSPGTGGYEQYF
>.|TRBJ2-2|TRBV6-1
CASSQGLGSNTGELFF
>many|TRBJ2-7|TRBV12-3/TRBV12-4
CASTKAGVGYEQYF
>many|TRBJ2-2|TRBV12-3/TRBV12-4
CASSPLTSVNTGELFF
>many|TRBJ2-7|TRBV11-2
CASSFLGGGEQYF
>few|TRBJ2-7|TRBV20-1
CSARVPGPYEQYF
>many|TRBJ2-5|TRBV20-1
CSASLRQETQYF
>few|TRBJ2-5|TRBV29-1
CSVLGLAGLQETQYF
>many|TRBJ1-1|TRBV28
CASSLVQTNTEAFF
>.|TRBJ2-2|TRBV6-1
CASSDADTGELFF
>many|TRBJ1-2|TRBV20-1
CSARPTGAYGYTF
>.|TRBJ2-7|TRBV28
CASLRRSRGNEQYF
>many|TRBJ1-5|TRBV30
CAWSVGAADQPQHF
>.|TRBJ2-5|TRBV12-3/TRBV12-4
CASRSGLSGETQYF
>many|TRBJ1-1|TRBV27
CASRPNRGTEAFF
>many|TRBJ1-5|TRBV20-1
CSARAGSDSNQPQHF
>.|TRBJ1-5|TRBV19
CASSSHSSSNQPQHF
>many|TRBJ1-1|TRBV7-9
CASSSDVSTFF
>once|TRBJ2-7|TRBV6-1
CASSKQGASSYEQYF
>many|TRBJ1-5|TRBV6-1
CASGSRGNQPQHF
>many|TRBJ1-2|TRBV6-1
CASTIGGNYGYTF
>many|TRBJ2-7|TRBV7-2
CASSSTETTQQYF
>many|TRBJ2-4|TRBV27
CASSIGLGDIQYF
>many|TRBJ2-7|TRBV20-1
CSASQARLAVSYEQYF
>many|TRBJ2-7|TRBV20-1
CSTLSASSGIYEQYF
>many|TRBJ1-1|TRBV19
CASSEGIMNTEAFF
>.|TRBJ1-5|TRBV12-3/TRBV12-4
CASSRTGRWYQPQHF
>many|TRBJ2-6|TRBV6-1
CASSEAGSGANVLTF
>.|TRBJ2-5|TRBV7-9
CASSLDTGGVETQYF
>many|TRBJ2-5|TRBV6-2/TRBV6-3
CASSYVGAKETQYF
>many|TRBJ2-5|TRBV9
CASSTQGSETQYF
>many|TRBJ2-5|TRBV12-3/TRBV12-4
CASSLSARGQETQYF
>many|TRBJ1-1|TRBV27
CASSRGQVMNTEAFF
>many|TRBJ2-5|TRBV12-3/TRBV12-4
CASTWDRGLETQYF
>few|TRBJ2-3|TRBV12-3/TRBV12-4
CASSLARADTQYF
>many|TRBJ1-2|TRBV28
CASSAYRVRRYGYTF
>few|TRBJ2-5|TRBV11-1
CASSPDRGIQTQYF
>medium-sized|TRBJ2-5|TRBV20-1
CSARGGGPYQETQYF
>.|TRBJ1-2|TRBV7-8
CASSRGTDGYTF
>many|TRBJ1-1|TRBV6-1
CASTLRTLARTEAFF
>.|TRBJ1-1|TRBV7-9
CASSLDRGTPEAFF
>many|TRBJ2-7|TRBV6-7
CASSEVRKEGPYEQYF
>.|TRBJ1-6|TRBV27
CASSFNRGPTYNSPPHF
>.|TRBJ2-5|TRBV5-1
CASRRGGTETQYF
>many|TRBJ2-7|TRBV14
CASSQGEEQYF